One sample yielded the 3 T cell receptor beta chains listed below, sequenced in a study of blood T cell repertoires in COVID-19. The method was immunoSEQ multiplex PCR; TCRdb's version includes in-frame clones alone and lacks a portion of them. The data show about 150,000 clones, with about 80% seen just once and 9% to 13% held by the top ten. Sequencing was carried out using peripheral blood. These TCRs come from a woman aged 55-75 years with COVID-19, enrolled during active disease.

The chain uses TRBV10-1 and TRBJ1-6, with D possibly TRBD1 on 5 matching bases. This CDR3 has 13 residues. V lost 4 bases to trimming and J lost 7 bases, with 8 bases between them. The germline gives CDR1 WNHNN, CDR2 SYGVQD (reference sequence). CDR3 bases: TGCGCCAGCAGTGCCAGGGAAAATTCACCCCTCCACTTT. Translation gives CASSARENSPLHF.

The chain recombines TRBV27 with TRBJ2-7, with 8 nucleotides matching TRBD1. Germline values: CDR1 MNHEY, CDR2 SMNVEV (reference sequence). Trimming removed 5 bases from V and 3 bases from J; junction bases left unmatched: 9. The CDR3 has 15 amino acids. The CDR3 here is CASSPYRGFSYEQYF. CDR3 sequence (DNA): TGTGCCAGCAGTCCATACAGGGGGTTCAGCTACGAGCAGTACTTC.

V is TRBV2 and J is TRBJ1-5; 9 bases match TRBD1. The CDR3 covers 15 residues. From germline, CDR1 is SNHLY and CDR2 FYNNEI. V lost 7 bases and J lost 6; bases outside the gene matches: 10. The CDR3 loop reads CASTSEGTGRQPQHF. The CDR3 bases are TGTGCCAGCACTAGCGAGGGGACAGGGCGTCAGCCCCAGCATTTT.